This T cell receptor (beta chain) was retrieved from a study of early stage breast cancer tumors. Method: immunoSEQ multiplex PCR; TCRdb's copy keeps in-frame clones and lacks some. The data show more than 65,000 clones, with 80% seen just once and about 4.8% held by the top ten. This clone was counted once. The clonotype was recovered from a person aged 40-50 years with breast cancer. Sequenced input: blood.

CDR3 nucleotide sequence: TGTGCCAGTACCCGGACAGGATTTAGCAATCAGCCCCAGCATTTT. Its translation: CASTRTGFSNQPQHF. V and J are TRBV19 and TRBJ1-5; 7 nucleotides match TRBD1. V lost 7 bases, J lost 0 bases, and 6 bases stayed unmatched. The CDR3 is 15 residues long. Germline-derived CDR1 and CDR2 are LNHDA and SQIVND (reference sequence).